This T cell receptor beta chain was retrieved from a study of T cells in tuberculosis. Repertoires were generated with immunoSEQ multiplex PCR, while TCRdb's copy carries only in-frame clones and drops some. The sample consists of 35,000 to 45,000 clones, 90% to 95% of them appearing once. Regarding this clone: Antigen unknown.

J lost 8 bases, V lost 6 bases, and 12 bases had no gene match. Germline CDR1 and CDR2: SGHTA and FQGTGA. This CDR3 is built from 14 residues. Regarding the study as a whole: Active tuberculosis TCR-alpha repertoires lay closer to GMM-specific TCRs than IGRA-negative controls, suggesting clonal expansion.

Latent tuberculosis screening used tuberculin skin test and IGRA at entry. On average roughly 92,000 T cells per donor were immunosequenced. Sequencing was performed on PBMCs. The sequence was collected from a donor aged 10-29 years with latent tuberculosis or without tuberculosis infection. Some clones in this sample may be carry-over from other donors' samples. V gene TRBV7-3 combines with J gene TRBJ1-2, with 7 bases fitting TRBD1. For the CDR3, the DNA is TGTGCCAGCAGTCCCTCCAGGGGGGCTAGGGGCTACACCTTC. Translated: CASSPSRGARGYTF. Based on the CDR3 plus reference TRBV7-3 and TRBJ1-2, the full variable domain is GAGVSQTPSNKVTEKGKYVELRCDPISGHTALYWYRQSLGQGPEFLIYFQGTGAADDSGLPNDRFFAVRPEGSVSTLKIQRTERGDSAVYLCASSPSRGARGYTFGSGTRLTVV.